This T cell receptor (beta chain) originates from a study of monozygotic twins with inflammatory bowel disease. The CDR3 consists of 15 residues. Looked up from germline, CDR1 is MNHEY and CDR2 is SMNVEV (reference sequence). TCRdb reworked the 5' RACE reads into one entry per CDR3 protein, no DNA. Across under 150,000 distinct CDR3 sequences, the top ten clones capture 2.4% of the sample. The genes are TRBV27 and TRBJ2-1; no DNA is available, so the TRBD1 call from TCRdb remains unchecked. This clonotype originated in a human donor with ulcerative colitis or Crohn's disease, or a healthy co-twin of an affected twin (not recorded which). The sequencing input was blood. CDR3 sequence: CASTGLWGIYNEQFF.